These 29 T cell receptor beta chains share one sample of origin, sequenced in a study of HIV-infected patients and healthy controls. 500 ng RNA was reverse transcribed with alpha and beta constant-region primers. Using multiplexing indices, alpha and beta chain libraries were generated apart by chain-specific third strand synthesis. In TCRdb, the 5' RACE reads were re-called with MiXCR into one record per CDR3 protein. The sample has 9,500 or so distinct CDR3 sequences; about 5.2% are singletons. Whole blood was used without fractionation, so all unsorted peripheral T cells were included. Sequencing used blood, obtained before antiretroviral therapy. These receptors all stem from an adult with HIV infection.

In its sample, this clonotype was seen many times. The J gene is TRBJ2-5, the V gene TRBV12-3 or TRBV12-4; D is uncertain. The V end lost 6 bases, the J end lost 0 bases, and 14 bases lay between the germline ends. The CDR3 runs 15 residues. The CDR3, as DNA: TGTGCCAGCAGCCCAAGCTACTGGAACCAAGAGACCCAGTACTTC. Encoded protein: CASSPSYWNQETQYF.

This chain uses TRBV29-1 with TRBJ2-4; D ambiguous. Trimming pared 3 bases from V and 5 bases from J, leaving 8 bases between. Germline V CDR1 and CDR2: SQVTM, ANQGSEA. This CDR3 is built from 12 residues. The CDR3, as DNA: TGCAGCGTTGAGGCCCCCCAAAACATTCAGTACTTC. It is translated as CSVEAPQNIQYF.

This clonotype was observed at least ten times. The V call is TRBV10-2, the J call TRBJ2-5, with 10 bases identical to TRBD2. Germline V CDR1 and CDR2: WSHSY, SAAADI. The length of the CDR3 is 15 residues. The trim removed 6 bases at V and 2 bases at J, leaving 6 bases unmatched. The CDR3 DNA sequence: TGCGCCAGCAGCGCCGGACTAGCGGTTCAAGAGACCCAGTACTTC. Residues: CASSAGLAVQETQYF.

Ten or more counts support this clonotype. Here the CDR3 reads CASSLDEQFF. In DNA form, the CDR3 reads TGTGCCAGCAGCTTAGATGAGCAGTTCTTC. The chain links TRBV7-9 to TRBJ2-1; no clear D. Deletions cut 1 base from V and 8 bases from J, with 0 bases between. The CDR3 loop spans 10 amino acids. Germline V lookup: CDR1 SEHNR, CDR2 FQNEAQ (reference sequence).

By frequency in the sample, this clonotype is medium-sized. The gene calls are TRBV30 and TRBJ2-2; D gene ambiguous. The V end lost 2 bases, the J end lost 5 bases, and 15 bases lay between the germline ends. Germline values: CDR1 GTSNPN, CDR2 SVGIG (reference sequence). The CDR3 has 15 amino acids. This chain's CDR3 is CAWSPAGGPTGELFF. The CDR3 nucleotides are TGTGCCTGGAGTCCTGCCGGTGGACCGACCGGGGAGCTGTTTTTT.

This chain connects TRBV5-6 to TRBJ2-7; 7 bases fit TRBD1. J was trimmed by 3 bases and V by 5 bases; bases with no gene match: 17. Germline V CDR1 and CDR2: SGHDT, YYEEEE. The CDR3 has 17 amino acids. DNA of the CDR3: TGTGCCAGCAGTCCCGACAGGGTGCACCTCCGGGGCTACGAGCAGTACTTC. This encodes CASSPDRVHLRGYEQYF.

There are many counts of this clonotype. The rearrangement links TRBV28 to TRBJ1-2, with 7 positions matching TRBD1. Germline values: CDR1 MDHEN, CDR2 SYDVKM. J was trimmed by 2 bases and V by 2 bases; bases with no gene match: 8. The CDR3 is made up of 16 amino acids. The CDR3 sequence: CASSLPIRGANYGYTF. DNA for the CDR3: TGTGCCAGCAGTTTACCGATCAGGGGGGCGAACTATGGCTACACCTTC.

By frequency in the sample, this clonotype is medium-sized. CDR3 coding DNA: TGTGCCAGCAGTTTCCAGGGGGGGGCCGGGGAGCTGTTTTTT. This gives the protein CASSFQGGAGELFF. The chain links TRBV27 to TRBJ2-2, with D perhaps matching TRBD1 or TRBD2 (7 bases each). The CDR3 sequence is 14 residues long. CDR1 is MNHEY and CDR2 is SMNVEV in the germline V gene (reference sequence). V was pared by 3 bases and J by 6 bases, with 11 bases between.

This clonotype was observed at least ten times. At one end the junction does not follow the germline gene, possibly because of a read error. The chain joins TRBV7-7 to TRBJ2-5; possibly TRBD1 for D (5 bases). Germline lookup yields CDR1 SSHAT and CDR2 FNYEAQ (reference sequence). This CDR3 comprises 14 residues. CDR3 nucleotides: TGTGCTAGCAGCTTAGGGGCTAGTTTGGAGACCCAGTACTTC. This translates into CASSLGASLETQYF.

At least ten counts were recorded for this clonotype. The gene calls are TRBV12-3 or TRBV12-4 and TRBJ2-1, with no clear D. Trimming took off 3 bases at V and 9 bases at J, with 3 bases between the two ends. CDR3 size: 10 residues. The CDR3 is CASSFGEQFF. CDR3 in DNA: TGTGCCAGCAGTTTTGGTGAGCAGTTCTTC.

There are many counts of this clonotype. V is TRBV7-2 and J is TRBJ2-1; a weak D match, TRBD2 (7 bases). Per the germline V gene, CDR1 is SGHTA and CDR2 is FQGNSA. Trimming took off 8 bases at V and 7 bases at J, with 18 bases between the two ends. The CDR3 runs to 14 residues. CDR3 DNA: TGTGCCAGCTTGGAGGGGGGGGGAGCGAATGAGCAGTTCTTC. This translates into CASLEGGGANEQFF.

The sample holds many counts of this clonotype. V and J are TRBV6-2 or TRBV6-3 and TRBJ2-7; 7 nucleotides match TRBD1. This CDR3 contains 13 residues. Germline trimming cut 2 bases from V and 4 bases from J; bases unmatched to any gene: 2. CDR1 is MNHEY, CDR2 SVGEGT, per germline. The CDR3 reads CASSYRQGYEQYF. Here the CDR3 DNA reads TGTGCCAGCAGTTACCGACAGGGTTACGAGCAGTACTTC.

There are many counts of this clonotype. The chain has TRBV28 and TRBJ1-4; 9 bases are a match to TRBD1. Germline V gene lookup returns CDR1 MDHEN and CDR2 SYDVKM. J was trimmed by 12 bases and V by 6 bases; bases with no gene match: 11. The CDR3 runs 14 residues. The CDR3 DNA sequence: TGTGCCAGCAGCCGGACAGGGGATACGTACGAACTGTTTTTT. It yields the protein CASSRTGDTYELFF.

By share, this clonotype counts as medium-sized (0.01 to 0.1%). V usage is TRBV9 and J usage is TRBJ2-1; 7 bases fit TRBD2. CDR3 length: 13 residues. V lost 4 bases, J lost 10 bases, and 8 bases stayed unmatched. Germline CDR1 and CDR2: SGDLS and YYNGEE. The CDR3 sequence: CASSFGTTREQFF. CDR3 nucleotide sequence: TGTGCCAGCAGCTTCGGGACTACCAGGGAGCAGTTCTTC. Drawing the rest from reference TRBV9 and TRBJ2-1, the complete variable domain is DSGVTQTPKHLITATGQRVTLRCSPRSGDLSVYWYQQSLDQGLQFLIQYYNGEERAKGNILERFSAQQFPDLHSELNLSSLELGDSALYFCASSFGTTREQFFGPGTRLTVL.

In this sample, this clonotype turned up many times. The chain recombines TRBV6-1 with TRBJ1-2, with 9 bases fitting TRBD1. V was clipped by 5 bases and J by 4 bases; unmatched bases: 8. The CDR3 consists of 15 residues. In germline, CDR1 is MNHNS, CDR2 SASEGT. The CDR3, as DNA: TGTGCCAGCAGTCGGGACAGGGAGGACGGCTATGGCTACACCTTC. Its protein product is CASSRDREDGYGYTF.

The sample holds many counts of this clonotype. The J gene is TRBJ2-7, the V gene TRBV5-5; TRBD1 matches at 9 bases. This CDR3 is built from 15 residues. Germline trimming cut 5 bases from V and 0 bases from J; bases unmatched to any gene: 6. CDR1 is SGHKS, CDR2 YYEKEE, per germline (reference sequence). CDR3 coding DNA: TGTGCCAGCAGGTCTACAGGGGGCTTCTCCTACGAGCAGTACTTC. Amino acid sequence: CASRSTGGFSYEQYF.

This clonotype was counted ten times or more. V usage is TRBV20-1 and J usage is TRBJ2-7; 7 bases are shared with TRBD1. CDR3 length: 14 amino acids. Losses at the gene ends were 5 bases for V and 5 bases for J; bases not matched to a gene: 12. The germline gives CDR1 DFQATT, CDR2 SNEGSKA (reference sequence). CDR3 protein: CSACPRGGFHEQYF. Here the CDR3 DNA reads TGCAGTGCTTGTCCCCGAGGGGGCTTCCACGAGCAGTACTTC.

This clonotype was counted many times. The J gene is TRBJ2-2, the V gene TRBV6-6; D is ambiguous. CDR1 is MNHNY and CDR2 is SVGAGI in the germline V gene (reference sequence). This CDR3 spans 14 amino acids. V shed 2 bases and J shed 6 bases, with 10 bases lying between them. The CDR3 is CASSYEALSGELFF. In DNA form, the CDR3 reads TGTGCCAGCAGTTACGAGGCGCTGTCCGGGGAGCTGTTTTTT.

This clonotype has a count of ten or more. The chain joins TRBV20-1 to TRBJ1-6, with TRBD1 identical over 9 bases. This CDR3 comprises 16 residues. Germline V gene sequence: CDR1 DFQATT, CDR2 SNEGSKA (reference sequence). V was pared by 6 bases and J by 9 bases, with 15 bases of the junction left unmatched. The CDR3 DNA reads as TGCAGTGCCCCAAATTCCCGACAGGGGGAAAGTTCACCCCTCCACTTT. Protein product: CSAPNSRQGESSPLHF.

This clonotype is categorized as medium-sized. The chain recombines TRBV27 with TRBJ2-1, with a tentative D call TRBD2 (6 bases). Trimming took off 3 bases at V and 2 bases at J, with 8 bases between the two ends. CDR1 and CDR2 from the germline V gene are MNHEY and SMNVEV (reference sequence). This CDR3 is 14 amino acids long. The CDR3, as DNA: TGTGCCAGCAGTTTGGGGGGACCCTACAATGAGCAGTTCTTC. Translation: CASSLGGPYNEQFF.

Sample share makes this clonotype large (0.1 to 1%). The chain carries TRBV6-2 or TRBV6-3 and TRBJ2-1, with D possibly matching TRBD2 (6 bases). Trimming removed 4 bases at V and 4 bases at J, with 14 bases between. There are 15 residues in the CDR3. The germline V gene encodes CDR1 MNHEY and CDR2 SVGEGT. CDR3 bases: TGTGCCAGCAGTTTGAGTCTAGCGTGGTACAATGAGCAGTTCTTC. This gives the protein CASSLSLAWYNEQFF.

This clonotype was counted ten times or more. This chain uses TRBV7-9 with TRBJ2-7; 9 bases are a match to TRBD2. After removal of 7 bases from V and 3 bases from J, the junction contained 10 bases not matched to a gene. Germline CDR1 is SEHNR and CDR2 is FQNEAQ (reference sequence). The CDR3 contains 15 residues. The chain's CDR3 is CASTNRVAGDYEQYF. The CDR3 nucleotides read TGTGCCAGCACCAATCGGGTAGCGGGAGACTACGAGCAGTACTTC.

By share, this clonotype ranks as medium-sized. The V gene is TRBV7-2, the J gene TRBJ2-3; 11 bases fit TRBD2. The trim removed 2 bases at V and 2 bases at J, leaving 3 bases unmatched. The germline gives CDR1 SGHTA, CDR2 FQGNSA. The CDR3 is 16 amino acids. In nucleotides, the CDR3 is TGTGCCAGCAGCTTACTAGCGGGGGGCTCCACAGATACGCAGTATTTT. This gives the protein CASSLLAGGSTDTQYF.

This clonotype has at least ten counts. The CDR3 coding sequence is TGTGCCAGCAGTTCCTCACCTTTTCGACAGGAGAATTCACCCCTCCACTTT. Its protein is CASSSSPFRQENSPLHF. The chain employs TRBV27 and TRBJ1-6, with D possibly TRBD1 on 6 matching bases. V lost 4 bases, J lost 7 bases, and 20 bases lay in between. The CDR3 spans 17 residues. CDR1 and CDR2 (germline): MNHEY, SMNVEV (reference sequence).

This clonotype was counted ten times or more. This sequence joins TRBV14 and TRBJ2-5, with TRBD2 identical over 9 bases. The germline CDR1 and CDR2 sequences are SGHDN and FVKESK. V lost 4 bases to trimming and J lost 4 bases; unmatched junction nucleotides: 7. The length of the CDR3 is 15 residues. CDR3 loop: CASSRPGLARETQYF. CDR3 in DNA: TGTGCCAGCAGCCGACCGGGACTAGCCCGAGAGACCCAGTACTTC.

In its sample, this clonotype was seen many times. This chain links TRBV6-6 with TRBJ2-2; unclear D gene. Germline CDR1 is MNHNY and CDR2 is SVGAGI (reference sequence). Trimming pared 6 bases from V and 7 bases from J, leaving 6 bases between. There are 11 residues in the CDR3. The CDR3 bases are TGTGCCAGCAGCCGCGTCGGGGAGCTGTTTTTT. Translation gives CASSRVGELFF.

This clonotype is termed medium-sized (0.01 to 0.1%). The chain joins TRBV11-2 to TRBJ1-1, with D uncertain. The CDR3 is 13 residues long. Per germline, CDR1 SGHAT and CDR2 FQNNGV. Trimming pared 4 bases from V and 1 base from J, leaving 7 bases between. Here the CDR3 reads CASSSTPNTEAFF. The CDR3 nucleotides are TGTGCCAGCAGCTCCACTCCGAACACTGAAGCTTTCTTT.

This clonotype is deemed medium-sized. The gene calls are TRBV12-2 and TRBJ2-5; TRBD2, the table's D call, lacks a check against the DNA. TRBV12-2 is a pseudogene locus. There are 21 residues in the CDR3. This chain's CDR3 is CASRLCWRLAEFGRGEETQYF. The CDR3 DNA reads TGTGCAAGTCGCTTATGCTGGAGACTAGCGGAATTCGGGAGAGGCGAAGAGACCCAGTACTTC.

The chain couples TRBV24-1 to TRBJ2-1; D may be TRBD2 (5 bases). This CDR3 region has 13 residues. V lost 4 bases to trimming and J lost 8 bases, with 11 bases between them. The germline CDR1 and CDR2 sequences are KGHDR and SFDVKD. The CDR3 loop is CATSDGLWDEQFF. The CDR3 region has the DNA TGTGCCACCAGTGACGGACTCTGGGATGAGCAGTTCTTC.